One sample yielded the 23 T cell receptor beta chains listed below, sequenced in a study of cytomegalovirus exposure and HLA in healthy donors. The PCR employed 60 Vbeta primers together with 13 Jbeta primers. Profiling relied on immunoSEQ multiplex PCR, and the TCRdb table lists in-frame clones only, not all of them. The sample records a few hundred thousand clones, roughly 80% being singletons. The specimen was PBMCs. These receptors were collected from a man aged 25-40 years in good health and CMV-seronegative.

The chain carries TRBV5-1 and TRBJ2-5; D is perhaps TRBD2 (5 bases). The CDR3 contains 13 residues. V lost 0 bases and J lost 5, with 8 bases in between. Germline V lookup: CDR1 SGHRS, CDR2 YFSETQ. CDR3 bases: TGCGCCAGCAGCTTGGCCCCGGGGGAGACCCAGTACTTC. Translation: CASSLAPGETQYF.

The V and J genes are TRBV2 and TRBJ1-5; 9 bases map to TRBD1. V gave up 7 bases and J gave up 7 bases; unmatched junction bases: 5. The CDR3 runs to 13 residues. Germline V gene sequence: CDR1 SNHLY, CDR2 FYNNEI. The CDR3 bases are TGTGCCAGCACGGGACAGGGTCGCCAGCCCCAGCATTTT. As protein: CASTGQGRQPQHF.

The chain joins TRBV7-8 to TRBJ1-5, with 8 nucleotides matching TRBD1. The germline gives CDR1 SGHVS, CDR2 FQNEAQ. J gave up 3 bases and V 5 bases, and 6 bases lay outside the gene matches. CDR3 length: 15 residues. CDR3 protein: CASSVRTGINQPQHF. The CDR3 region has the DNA TGTGCCAGCAGCGTTAGGACAGGGATCAATCAGCCCCAGCATTTT.

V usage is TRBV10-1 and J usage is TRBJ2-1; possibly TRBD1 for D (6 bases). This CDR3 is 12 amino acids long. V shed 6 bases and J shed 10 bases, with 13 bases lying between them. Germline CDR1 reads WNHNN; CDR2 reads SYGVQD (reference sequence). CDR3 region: CASSLPGTEQFF. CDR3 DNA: TGCGCCAGCAGCCTTCCCGGGACAGAGCAGTTCTTC.

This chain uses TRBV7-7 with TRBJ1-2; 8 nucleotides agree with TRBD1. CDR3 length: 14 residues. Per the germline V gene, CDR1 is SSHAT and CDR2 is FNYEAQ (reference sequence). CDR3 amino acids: CAPDPSGQGYGYTF. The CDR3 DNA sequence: TGTGCTCCTGACCCTTCCGGACAGGGCTATGGCTACACCTTC.

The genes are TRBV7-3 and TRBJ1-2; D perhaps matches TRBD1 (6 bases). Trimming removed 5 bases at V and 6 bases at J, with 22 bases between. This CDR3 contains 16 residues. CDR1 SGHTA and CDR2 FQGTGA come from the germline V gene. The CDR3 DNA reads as TGTGCCAGCAGCCCAGGGGCCTGGGGTCCGTCGAATGGCTACACCTTC. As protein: CASSPGAWGPSNGYTF.

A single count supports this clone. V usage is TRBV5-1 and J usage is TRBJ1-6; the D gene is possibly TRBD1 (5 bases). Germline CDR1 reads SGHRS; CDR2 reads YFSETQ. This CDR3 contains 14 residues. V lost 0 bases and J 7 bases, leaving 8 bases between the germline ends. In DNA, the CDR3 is TGCGCCAGCAGCTTGGCAGGGTGGAATTCACCCCTCCACTTT. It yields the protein CASSLAGWNSPLHF.

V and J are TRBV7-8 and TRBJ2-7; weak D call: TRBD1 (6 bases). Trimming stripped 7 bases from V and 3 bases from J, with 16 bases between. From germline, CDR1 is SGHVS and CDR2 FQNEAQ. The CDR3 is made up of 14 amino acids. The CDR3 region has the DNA TGTGCCAGCACCCGGACAGAAGACCTCTACGAGCAGTACTTC. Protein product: CASTRTEDLYEQYF.

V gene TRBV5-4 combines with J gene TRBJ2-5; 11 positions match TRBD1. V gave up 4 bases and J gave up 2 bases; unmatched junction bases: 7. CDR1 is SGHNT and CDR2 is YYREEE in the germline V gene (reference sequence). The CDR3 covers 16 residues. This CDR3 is CASSGGDRGSQETQYF. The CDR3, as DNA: TGTGCCAGCAGCGGCGGGGACAGGGGGTCGCAAGAGACCCAGTACTTC. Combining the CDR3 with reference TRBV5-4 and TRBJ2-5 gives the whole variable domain ETGVTQSPTHLIKTRGQQVTLRCSSQSGHNTVSWYQQALGQGPQFIFQYYREEENGRGNFPPRFSGLQFPNYSSELNVNALELDDSALYLCASSGGDRGSQETQYFGPGTRLLVL.

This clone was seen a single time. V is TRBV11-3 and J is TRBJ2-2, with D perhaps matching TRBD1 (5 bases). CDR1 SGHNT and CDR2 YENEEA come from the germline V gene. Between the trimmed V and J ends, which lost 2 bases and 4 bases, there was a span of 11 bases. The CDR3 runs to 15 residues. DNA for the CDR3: TGTGCCAGCAGCTTACGGCAGGGAAGCACCGGGGAGCTGTTTTTT. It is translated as CASSLRQGSTGELFF.

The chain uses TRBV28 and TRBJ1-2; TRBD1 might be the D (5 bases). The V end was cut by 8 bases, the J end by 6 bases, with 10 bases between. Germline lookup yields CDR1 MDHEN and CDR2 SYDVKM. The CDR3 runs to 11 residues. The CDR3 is CASQGNDGYTF. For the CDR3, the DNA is TGTGCCAGCCAGGGTAATGATGGCTACACCTTC.

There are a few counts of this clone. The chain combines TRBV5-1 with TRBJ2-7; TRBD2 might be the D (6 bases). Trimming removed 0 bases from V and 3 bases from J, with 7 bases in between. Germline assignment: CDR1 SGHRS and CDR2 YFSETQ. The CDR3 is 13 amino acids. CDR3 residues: CASSLGGDYEQYF. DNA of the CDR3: TGCGCCAGCAGCTTGGGCGGGGACTACGAGCAGTACTTC.

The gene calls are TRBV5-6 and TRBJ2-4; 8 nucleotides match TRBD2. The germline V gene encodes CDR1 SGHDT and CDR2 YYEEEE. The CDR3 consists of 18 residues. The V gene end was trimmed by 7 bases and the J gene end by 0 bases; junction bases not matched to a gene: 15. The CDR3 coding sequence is TGTGCCAGCGGCGTACGGGGGGGCGCGGCACTAGCCAAAAACATTCAGTACTTC. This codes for CASGVRGGAALAKNIQYF.

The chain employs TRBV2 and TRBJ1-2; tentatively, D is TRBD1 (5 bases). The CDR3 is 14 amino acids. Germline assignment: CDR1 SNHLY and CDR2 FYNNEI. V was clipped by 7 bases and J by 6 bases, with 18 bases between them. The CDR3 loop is CASIRGTLQDGYTF. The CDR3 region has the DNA TGTGCCAGCATTCGGGGGACCCTCCAGGATGGCTACACCTTC.

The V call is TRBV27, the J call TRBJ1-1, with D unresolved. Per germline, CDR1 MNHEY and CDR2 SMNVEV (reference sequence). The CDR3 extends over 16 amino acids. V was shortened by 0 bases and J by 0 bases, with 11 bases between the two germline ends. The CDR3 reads CASSLSEVLMNTEAFF. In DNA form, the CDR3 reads TGTGCCAGCAGTTTATCAGAAGTACTCATGAACACTGAAGCTTTCTTT.

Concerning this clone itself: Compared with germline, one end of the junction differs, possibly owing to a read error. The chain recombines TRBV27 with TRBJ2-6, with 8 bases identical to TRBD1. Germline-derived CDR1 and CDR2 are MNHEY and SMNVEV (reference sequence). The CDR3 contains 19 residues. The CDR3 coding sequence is TGTGCCACCGTACGGACAGGGCCAGGACCCCTCTCTGGGGCCAGCGTCCTGACTTTC. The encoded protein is CATVRTGPGPLSGASVLTF.

CDR3 coding DNA: TGTGCCAGTAGTAATGCGGGGTTCGGTGAAGCTTTCTTT. Protein: CASSNAGFGEAFF. The chain employs TRBV19 and TRBJ1-1; D unresolved. The CDR3 is made up of 13 amino acids. CDR1 LNHDA and CDR2 SQIVND come from the germline V gene (reference sequence). V lost 4 bases and J lost 7, with 13 bases in between.

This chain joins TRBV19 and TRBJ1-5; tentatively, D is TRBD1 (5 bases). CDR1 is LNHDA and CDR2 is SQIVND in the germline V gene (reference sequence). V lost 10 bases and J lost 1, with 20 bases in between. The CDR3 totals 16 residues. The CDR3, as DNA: TGTGCCACCTCGTTATTCGGGGAGGGGAGCAATCAGCCCCAGCATTTT. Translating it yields CATSLFGEGSNQPQHF.

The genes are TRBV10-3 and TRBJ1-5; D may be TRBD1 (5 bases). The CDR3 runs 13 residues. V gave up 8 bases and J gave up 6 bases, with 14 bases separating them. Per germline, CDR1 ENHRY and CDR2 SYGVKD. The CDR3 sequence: CAIGQGTGQPQHF. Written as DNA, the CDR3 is TGTGCCATCGGGCAGGGTACTGGTCAGCCCCAGCATTTT.

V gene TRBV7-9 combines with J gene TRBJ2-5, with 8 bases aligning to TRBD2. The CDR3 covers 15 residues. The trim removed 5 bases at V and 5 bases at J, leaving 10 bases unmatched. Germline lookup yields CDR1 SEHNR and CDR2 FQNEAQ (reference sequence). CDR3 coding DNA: TGTGCCAGCAGCCCCCCACTACGGGGGGGGGAGACCCAGTACTTC. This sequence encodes CASSPPLRGGETQYF. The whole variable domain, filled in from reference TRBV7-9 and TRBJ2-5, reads DTGVSQNPRHKITKRGQNVTFRCDPISEHNRLYWYRQTLGQGPEFLTYFQNEAQLEKSRLLSDRFSAERPKGSFSTLEIQRTEQGDSAMYLCASSPPLRGGETQYFGPGTRLLVL.

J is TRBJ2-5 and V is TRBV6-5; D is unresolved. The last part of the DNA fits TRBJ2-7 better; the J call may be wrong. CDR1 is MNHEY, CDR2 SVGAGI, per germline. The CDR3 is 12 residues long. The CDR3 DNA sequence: TGTGCCAGCAGCGCAACCCACTACGAGCAGTACTTC. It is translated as CASSATHYEQYF.

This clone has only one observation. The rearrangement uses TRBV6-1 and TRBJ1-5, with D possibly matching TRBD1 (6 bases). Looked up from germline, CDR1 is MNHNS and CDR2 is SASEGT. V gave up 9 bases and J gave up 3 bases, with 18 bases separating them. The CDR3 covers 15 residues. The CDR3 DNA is TGTGCCAGTATTTTGGGAAGGGGGAACAATCAGCCCCAGCATTTT. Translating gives CASILGRGNNQPQHF.

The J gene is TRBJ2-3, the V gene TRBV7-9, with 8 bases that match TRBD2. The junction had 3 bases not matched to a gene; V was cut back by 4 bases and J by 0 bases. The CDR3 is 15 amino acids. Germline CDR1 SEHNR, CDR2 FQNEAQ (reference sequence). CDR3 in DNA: TGTGCCAGCAGCTCCGAGCGGGGGAGCACAGATACGCAGTATTTT. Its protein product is CASSSERGSTDTQYF.